This T cell receptor (beta chain) was obtained from a study of identical twins. Study-level results: Weaker excess twin sharing was seen among beta out-of-frame sequences. Insertions were fewer in abundant cord blood beta clonotypes, whereas memory repertoires showed none of this pattern.

This clonotype was seen a handful of times. No antigen is known for it. TCRdb reprocessed the 5' RACE reads via MiXCR and lists one record per CDR3 protein. The table lists about 790,000 distinct CDR3 sequences, roughly 20% of them singletons. CDR3 length: 19 residues. The V and J ends lost 6 bases and 5 bases, in that order; junction bases with no gene match: 20. Germline V gene sequence: CDR1 MNHEY, CDR2 SVGEGT. In addition, the sample was reused for a study of T cells expressing NK-cell markers. That publication notes: The use of an anti-gamma-delta TCR antibody, which was added in several experiments, restricted sorting to T cells expressing alpha-beta TCR.

The sequenced sample was PBMCs. The chain uses TRBV6-2 or TRBV6-3 and TRBJ2-2; 8 bases are a match to TRBD2. The source is a woman aged 18-35 years in good health. CDR3 loop: CASSYETGFTSGPTGELFF. In DNA, the CDR3 is TGTGCCAGCAGCTACGAAACGGGGTTTACTAGCGGCCCGACCGGGGAGCTGTTTTTT.